This TCR beta chain was sequenced in a study of T cells in Graves' hyperthyroidism and ophthalmopathy. Study-level findings and limits: Model predictions of ophthalmopathy came a median roughly 6.7 months before onset. From stable hyperthyroidism, ophthalmopathy was separated by a 13 V-J model.

The germline V gene encodes CDR1 SNHLY and CDR2 FYNNEI. V was trimmed by 8 bases and J by 0 bases, leaving 7 bases between them. CDR3 length: 13 amino acids. RNA transcripts were the template for amplifying TCR beta CDR3 regions. Initially, a first-round RT-PCR of the TCR CDR3 employed the HTBI primer set. TCRdb redid the calling of the multiplex PCR reads with MiXCR, one entry per CDR3 protein. This sample has some 150,000 distinct CDR3 sequences, with around 20% found just once. For this clonotype: The antigen remains undetermined.

The study enrolled patients aged 18 to 65 with newly diagnosed hyperthyroidism of under 2 months' duration. This sequence was found in a woman between 45 and 60 years old with Graves' hyperthyroidism that later progressed to Graves' ophthalmopathy. This chain joins TRBV2 and TRBJ1-4; D is unresolved. Source material: blood. CDR3 DNA: TGTGCCAGCGTTAGGGCAACTAATGAAAAACTGTTTTTT. Encoded protein: CASVRATNEKLFF.